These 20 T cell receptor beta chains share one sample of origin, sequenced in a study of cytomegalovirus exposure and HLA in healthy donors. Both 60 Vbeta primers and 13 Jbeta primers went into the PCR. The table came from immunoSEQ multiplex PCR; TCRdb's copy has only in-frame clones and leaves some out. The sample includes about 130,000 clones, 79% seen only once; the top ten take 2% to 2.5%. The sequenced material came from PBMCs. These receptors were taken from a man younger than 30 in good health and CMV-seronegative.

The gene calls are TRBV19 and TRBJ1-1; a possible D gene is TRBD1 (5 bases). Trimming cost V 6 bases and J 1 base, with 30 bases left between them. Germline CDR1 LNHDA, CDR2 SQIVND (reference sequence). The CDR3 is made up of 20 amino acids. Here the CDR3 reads CASSIGAYRMKPASNTEAFF. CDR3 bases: TGTGCCAGTAGCATTGGGGCATACAGGATGAAGCCCGCATCGAACACTGAAGCTTTCTTT.

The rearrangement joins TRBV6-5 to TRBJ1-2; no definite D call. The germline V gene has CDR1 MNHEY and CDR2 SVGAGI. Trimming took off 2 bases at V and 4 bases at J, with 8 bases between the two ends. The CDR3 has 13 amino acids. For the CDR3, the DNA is TGTGCCAGCAGTTACGAAAACAGCTATGGCTACACCTTC. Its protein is CASSYENSYGYTF.

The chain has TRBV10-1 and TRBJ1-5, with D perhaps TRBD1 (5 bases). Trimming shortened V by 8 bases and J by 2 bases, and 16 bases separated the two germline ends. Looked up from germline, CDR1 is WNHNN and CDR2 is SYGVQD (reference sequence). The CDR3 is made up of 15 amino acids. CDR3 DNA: TGCGCCAGCCGTAGGCAGGGAGGTCGCAATCAGCCCCAGCATTTT. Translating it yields CASRRQGGRNQPQHF.

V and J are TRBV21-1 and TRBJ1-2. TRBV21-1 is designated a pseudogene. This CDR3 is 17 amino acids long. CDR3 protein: CASSKPRGGNRNYGYTF. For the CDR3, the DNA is TGTGCCAGCAGCAAACCCCGGGGGGGAAACAGGAATTATGGCTACACCTTC.

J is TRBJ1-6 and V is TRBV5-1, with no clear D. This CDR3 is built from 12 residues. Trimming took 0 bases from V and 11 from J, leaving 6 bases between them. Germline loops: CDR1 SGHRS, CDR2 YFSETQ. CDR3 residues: CASSLDGAPLHF. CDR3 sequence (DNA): TGCGCCAGCAGCTTGGACGGGGCACCCCTCCACTTT.

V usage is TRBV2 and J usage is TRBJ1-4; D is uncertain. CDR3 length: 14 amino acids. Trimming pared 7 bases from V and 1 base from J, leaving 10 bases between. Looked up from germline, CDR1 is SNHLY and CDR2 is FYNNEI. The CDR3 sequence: CASNVLGTNEKLFF. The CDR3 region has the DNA TGTGCCAGCAATGTCCTCGGAACTAATGAAAAACTGTTTTTT.

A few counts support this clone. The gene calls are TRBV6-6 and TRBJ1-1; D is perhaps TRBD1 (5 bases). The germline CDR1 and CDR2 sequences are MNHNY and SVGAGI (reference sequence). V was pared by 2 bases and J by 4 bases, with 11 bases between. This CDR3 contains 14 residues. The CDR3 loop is CASSYEGVVTEAFF. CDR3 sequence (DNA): TGTGCCAGCAGTTACGAAGGGGTTGTCACTGAAGCTTTCTTT.

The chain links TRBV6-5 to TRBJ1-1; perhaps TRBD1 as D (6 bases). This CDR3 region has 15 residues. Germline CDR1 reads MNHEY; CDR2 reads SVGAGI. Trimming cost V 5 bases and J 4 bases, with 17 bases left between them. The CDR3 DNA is TGTGCCAGCAGTCCTAGCAAGACAGGCCTCACTGAAGCTTTCTTT. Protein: CASSPSKTGLTEAFF.

CDR3 bases: TGTGCCAGCAGCCGGACCGGGACTAGCGGGATCTACGAGCAGTACTTC. Amino acid sequence: CASSRTGTSGIYEQYF. This rearrangement joins TRBV28 to TRBJ2-7; 13 bases match TRBD2. Germline CDR1 MDHEN, CDR2 SYDVKM. The CDR3 is 16 amino acids. After removal of 6 bases from V and 3 bases from J, the junction contained 8 bases not matched to a gene.

CDR3 amino acids: CSASGSPSYEQYF. CDR3 DNA sequence: TGCAGCGCGAGCGGGAGTCCCTCCTACGAGCAGTACTTC. The chain combines TRBV29-1 with TRBJ2-7; the match to TRBD2 covers 8 bases. Germline assignment: CDR1 SQVTM and CDR2 ANQGSEA. J gave up 0 bases and V 7 bases, and 5 bases lay outside the gene matches. This CDR3 region has 13 residues.

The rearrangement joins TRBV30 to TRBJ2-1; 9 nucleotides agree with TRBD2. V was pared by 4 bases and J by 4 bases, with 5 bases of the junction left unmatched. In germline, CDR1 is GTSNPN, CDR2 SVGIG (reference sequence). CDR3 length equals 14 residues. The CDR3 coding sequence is TGTGCCTGGACTAGACTAGCGGTTTACAATGAGCAGTTCTTC. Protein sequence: CAWTRLAVYNEQFF.

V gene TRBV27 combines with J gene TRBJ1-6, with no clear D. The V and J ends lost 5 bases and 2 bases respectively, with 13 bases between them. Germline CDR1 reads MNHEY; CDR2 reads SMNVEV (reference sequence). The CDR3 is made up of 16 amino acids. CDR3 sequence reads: CASSEFGEPYNSPLHF. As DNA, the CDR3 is TGTGCCAGCAGTGAATTCGGAGAACCCTATAATTCACCCCTCCACTTT.

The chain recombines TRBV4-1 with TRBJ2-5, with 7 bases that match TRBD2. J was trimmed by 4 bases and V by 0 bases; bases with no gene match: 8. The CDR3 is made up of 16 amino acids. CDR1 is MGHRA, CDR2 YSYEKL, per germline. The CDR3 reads CASSQDLGRVGETQYF. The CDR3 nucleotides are TGCGCCAGCAGCCAAGATCTGGGGAGGGTCGGAGAGACCCAGTACTTC.

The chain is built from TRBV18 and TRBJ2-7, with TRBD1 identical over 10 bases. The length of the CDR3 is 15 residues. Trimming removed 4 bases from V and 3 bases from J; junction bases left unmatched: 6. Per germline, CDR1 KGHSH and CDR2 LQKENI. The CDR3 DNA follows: TGTGCCAGCTCACTCTCGACAGGGGGCCGCTACGAGCAGTACTTC. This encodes CASSLSTGGRYEQYF.

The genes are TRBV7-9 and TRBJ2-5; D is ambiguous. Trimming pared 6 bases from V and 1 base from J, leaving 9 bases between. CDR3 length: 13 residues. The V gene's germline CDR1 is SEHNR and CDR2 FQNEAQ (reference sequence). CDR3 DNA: TGTGCCAGCAGATACCTATTCCAAGAGACCCAGTACTTC. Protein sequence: CASRYLFQETQYF.

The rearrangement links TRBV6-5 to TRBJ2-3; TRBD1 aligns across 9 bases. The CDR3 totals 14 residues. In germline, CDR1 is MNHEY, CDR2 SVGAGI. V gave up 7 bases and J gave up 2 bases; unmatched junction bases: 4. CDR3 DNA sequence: TGTGCCAGCACCCGGACAGGGGACACAGATACGCAGTATTTT. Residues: CASTRTGDTDTQYF.

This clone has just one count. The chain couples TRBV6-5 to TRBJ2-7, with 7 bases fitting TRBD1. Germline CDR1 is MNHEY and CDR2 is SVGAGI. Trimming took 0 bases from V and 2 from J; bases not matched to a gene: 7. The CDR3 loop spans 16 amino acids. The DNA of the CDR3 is TGTGCCAGCAGTTACTCGACAGGGCCCGTCGCCTACGAGCAGTACTTC. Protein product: CASSYSTGPVAYEQYF.

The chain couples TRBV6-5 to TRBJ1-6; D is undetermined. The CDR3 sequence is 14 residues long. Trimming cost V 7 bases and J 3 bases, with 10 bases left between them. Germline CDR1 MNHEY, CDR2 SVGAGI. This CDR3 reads CASNNRDYNSPLHF. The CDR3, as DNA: TGTGCCAGCAACAACCGGGACTATAATTCACCCCTCCACTTT.

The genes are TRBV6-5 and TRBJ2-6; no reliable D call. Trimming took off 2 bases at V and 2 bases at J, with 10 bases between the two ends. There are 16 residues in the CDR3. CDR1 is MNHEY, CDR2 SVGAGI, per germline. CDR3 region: CASSYHSVAGANVLTF. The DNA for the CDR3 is TGTGCCAGCAGTTACCACTCGGTAGCTGGGGCCAACGTCCTGACTTTC.

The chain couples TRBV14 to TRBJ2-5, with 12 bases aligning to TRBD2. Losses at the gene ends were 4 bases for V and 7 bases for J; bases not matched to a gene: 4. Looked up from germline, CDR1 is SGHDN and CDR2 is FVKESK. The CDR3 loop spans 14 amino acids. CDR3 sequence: CASSLMTSGGTQYF. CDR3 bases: TGTGCCAGCAGCCTTATGACTAGCGGGGGGACCCAGTACTTC.